The entry below gives a single T cell receptor beta chain sequence along with its context. Its antigen has not been determined. Nothing much larger sits one base from this clone, and base qualities are not available. Counted from cysteine to phenylalanine, this CDR3 has 18 amino acids. Of the read, only the CDR3 DNA is kept; its 54 bases are in frame from base 1. The germline V gene sets CDR1 to ENHRY and CDR2 to SYGVKD. V and J are trimmed by 4 bases and 0 bases, and the gene matches miss 14 bases of the junction. Using the deep immunoSEQ assay, TCR CDR3 regions were amplified from genomic DNA by multiplex PCR. Extracted genomic DNA from each cell subset was distributed evenly across all wells of several immunoSEQ 96-well plates, and each plate was treated as a replicate. For sorted subsets, each replicate PCR was loaded with 150 to 250 ng genomic DNA, equivalent to roughly 30,000 T cell genomes. The purified libraries were quantified using a Qubit 3.0 fluorometer, sized with a Bioanalyzer 2100, and then quantified again using the KAPA Library Quantification kit. A separate single-read 150-cycle Illumina NextSeq 550 flow cell was used to sequence each immunoSEQ 96-well plate. Concerning the study's data processing: Because the immunoSEQ output included only junctional sequences and no quality scores, the filtering could not be the same as the filtering used for full-length reads. To assign V/J genes and CDR3, sequences were annotated against IMGT germline references using PyIR, a Python wrapper for IgBLAST v1.9. Any read was removed if the V/J assignment was weak (E-value above 1e-6), the CDR3 was missing, or the read contained stop codons, out-of-frame junctions, or ambiguous translated residues. V3J clonotypes were defined as sequences sharing an identical inferred V gene, J gene, and CDR3 amino acid sequence. Percentage overlap between repertoires was calculated by dividing the number of shared unique clonotypes by the size of the smaller repertoire. Richness of each repertoire was evaluated using RTK rarefaction, the Chao1 estimator, and Recon v2.1 estimates of unobserved clonotypes. For all TCRbeta clonotypes obtained by the gDNA method from a few donors, generation probabilities were computed with OLGA. TCRdb re-hosts the immuneACCESS table, in-frame sequences only. Its copies lack some clones; in the studies checked, an unresolved V gene accounts for under half of them, and the cause for the rest is not known. The DNA gave D and trimming, while V, J and clone size come from that table. The table for this sample lists approximately 1.5 million clones; 95% to 99% of them were counted only once. The biggest ten clones account for roughly 0.45% of the sample.

The donors were healthy, HIV-negative adults who had no recently reported acute infections or vaccinations. Every donor was a Caucasian adult residing in Nashville, Tennessee, USA. CD4+ T cells were enriched by magnetic negative selection, after which naive cells were positively selected on CD45RA and the negative fraction was taken as the memory subset. Blood was obtained by leukapheresis, after which PBMCs were separated by Ficoll-Histopaque density gradient centrifugation and cryopreserved in liquid nitrogen vapor phase. Analytical flow cytometry was used to check the purity and quantity of every magnetically sorted T cell population. Each sorted fraction had its genomic DNA isolated and then quantified by UV absorbance on a Nanodrop 2000c. The data stem from a study of shared clonotypes between healthy human individuals (dated by TCRdb to about 2020). About the investigation overall: The cohort comprised two women and three men aged 18 to 49 years. Between about 0.9 and 10 billion PBMCs per donor were obtained by leukapheresis. To estimate repertoire size and how much clonotypes are shared between individuals, the study performed deep sequencing of blood TCR repertoires from roughly five healthy adults. For each donor, three plates each were used for CD4 naive and CD4 memory, two plates were used for CD8 naive, and one plate was used for CD8 memory. To increase sequencing depth and limit assay-specific biases, different laboratories used diverse techniques to prepare libraries and sequence TCR repertoires. Results the study describes overall, beyond this receptor: Pairwise subsampling led to the expectation that sequencing depth would affect the degree of clonotype sharing among donors. The small number of donors limited the genetic and exposure-history diversity represented. Compared with non-shared clonotypes, the clonotypes found in all four sorted-subset donors had higher generation probabilities. Estimated clonotype richness was generally larger for naive than for memory subsets. About 5% of naive CD4, roughly 3.5% of naive CD8, approximately 2% of memory CD4, and around 0.4% of memory CD8 clonotypes were shared across a handful of donors. Incomplete sequencing was indicated by rarefaction of sorted-subset datasets, despite the large sequencing depth. Sampling was restricted to blood, and TCR repertoires in tissue are likely to differ from TCR repertoires in blood.

The TCR was taken from a man aged 25 to 40 in good health. Sequenced sample: naive CD4+ T cells sorted from blood. The meaning of the sample's cell subset or site label: CD45RA+ positively selected. The receptor chain draws on TRBV10-3 and TRBJ2-7, and 8 bases in between align with TRBD2. The CDR3 has the sequence CAISGMGTIAGSSYEQYF. The DNA sequence reads TGTGCCATCAGTGGGATGGGGACTATAGCGGGGAGCTCCTACGAGCAGTACTTC.